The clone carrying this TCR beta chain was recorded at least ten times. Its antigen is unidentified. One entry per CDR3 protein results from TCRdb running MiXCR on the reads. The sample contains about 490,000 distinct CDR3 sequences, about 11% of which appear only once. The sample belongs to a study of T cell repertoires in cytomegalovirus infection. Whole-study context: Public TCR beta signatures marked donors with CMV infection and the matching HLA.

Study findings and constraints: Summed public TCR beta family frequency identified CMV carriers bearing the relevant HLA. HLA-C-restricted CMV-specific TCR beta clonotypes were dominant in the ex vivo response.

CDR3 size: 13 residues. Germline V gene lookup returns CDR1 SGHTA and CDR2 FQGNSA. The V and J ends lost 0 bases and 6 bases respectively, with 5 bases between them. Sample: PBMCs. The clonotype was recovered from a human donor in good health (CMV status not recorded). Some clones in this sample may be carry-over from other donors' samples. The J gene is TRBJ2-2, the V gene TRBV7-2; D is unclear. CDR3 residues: CASSLAPPGELFF. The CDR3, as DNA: TGTGCCAGCAGCTTAGCCCCACCCGGGGAGCTGTTTTTT.